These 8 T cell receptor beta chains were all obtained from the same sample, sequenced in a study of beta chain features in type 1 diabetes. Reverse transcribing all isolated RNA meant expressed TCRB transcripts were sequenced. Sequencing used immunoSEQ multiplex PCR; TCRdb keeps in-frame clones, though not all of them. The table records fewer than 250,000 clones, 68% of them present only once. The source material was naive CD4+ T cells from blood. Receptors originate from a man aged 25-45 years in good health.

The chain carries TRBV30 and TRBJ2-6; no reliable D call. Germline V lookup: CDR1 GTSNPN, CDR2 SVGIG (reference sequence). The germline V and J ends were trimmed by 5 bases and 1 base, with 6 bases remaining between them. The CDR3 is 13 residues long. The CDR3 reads CAWANSGANVLTF. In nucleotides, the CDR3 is TGTGCCTGGGCAAATTCTGGGGCCAACGTCCTGACTTTC.

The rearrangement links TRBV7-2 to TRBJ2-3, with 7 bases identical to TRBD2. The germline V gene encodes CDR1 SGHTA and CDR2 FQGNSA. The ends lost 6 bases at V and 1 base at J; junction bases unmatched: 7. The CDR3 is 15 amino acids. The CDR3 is CASSFISGGTDTQYF. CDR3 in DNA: TGTGCCAGCAGTTTCATCAGCGGGGGCACAGATACGCAGTATTTT.

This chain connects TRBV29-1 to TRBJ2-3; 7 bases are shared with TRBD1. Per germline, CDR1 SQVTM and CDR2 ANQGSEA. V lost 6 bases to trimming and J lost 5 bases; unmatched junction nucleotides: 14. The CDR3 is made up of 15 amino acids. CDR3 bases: TGCAGCGTATGGGTGAGAGACAGGGCCCTAGATACGCAGTATTTT. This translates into CSVWVRDRALDTQYF.

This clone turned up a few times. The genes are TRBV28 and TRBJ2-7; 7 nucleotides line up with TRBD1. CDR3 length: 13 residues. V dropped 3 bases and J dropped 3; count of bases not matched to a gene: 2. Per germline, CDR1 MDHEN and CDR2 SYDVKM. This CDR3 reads CASSFAGGYEQYF. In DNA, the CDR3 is TGTGCCAGCAGTTTTGCAGGGGGCTACGAGCAGTACTTC.

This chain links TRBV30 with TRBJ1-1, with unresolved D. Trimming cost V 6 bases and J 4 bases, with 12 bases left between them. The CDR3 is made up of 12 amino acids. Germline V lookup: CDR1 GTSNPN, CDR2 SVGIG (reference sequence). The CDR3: CACRGLATEAFF. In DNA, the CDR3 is TGTGCCTGTCGAGGACTCGCCACTGAAGCTTTCTTT. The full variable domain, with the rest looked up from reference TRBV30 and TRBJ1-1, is SQTIHQWPATLVQPVGSPLSLECTVEGTSNPNLYWYRQAAGRGLQLLFYSVGIGQISSEVPQNLSASRPQDRQFILSSKKLLLSDSGFYLCACRGLATEAFFGQGTRLTVV.

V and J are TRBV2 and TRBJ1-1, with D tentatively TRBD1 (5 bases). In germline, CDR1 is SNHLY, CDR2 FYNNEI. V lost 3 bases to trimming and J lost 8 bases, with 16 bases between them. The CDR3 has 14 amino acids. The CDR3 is CASSEVPQQVEAFF. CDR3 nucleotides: TGTGCCAGCAGTGAGGTTCCCCAACAGGTAGAAGCTTTCTTT.

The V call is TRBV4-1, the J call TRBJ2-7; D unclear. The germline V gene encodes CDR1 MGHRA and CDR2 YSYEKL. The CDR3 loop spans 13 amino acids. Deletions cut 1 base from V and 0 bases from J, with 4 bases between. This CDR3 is CASSQVRSYEQYF. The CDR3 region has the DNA TGCGCCAGCAGCCAAGTTCGCTCCTACGAGCAGTACTTC.

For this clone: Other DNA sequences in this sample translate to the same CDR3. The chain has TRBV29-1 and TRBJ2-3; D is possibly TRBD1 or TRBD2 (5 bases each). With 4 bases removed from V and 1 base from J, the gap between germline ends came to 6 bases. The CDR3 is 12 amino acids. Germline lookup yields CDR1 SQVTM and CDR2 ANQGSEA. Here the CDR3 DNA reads TGCAGCGTTGGAGGGGGCACAGATACGCAGTATTTT. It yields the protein CSVGGGTDTQYF.